This section outlines one T cell receptor beta chain sequence together with its context. A much larger clone is a single base away; this may be a read error. TCRdb re-analysed the 5' RACE reads in MiXCR, keeping a single row per CDR3 protein. The sample holds about 41,000 distinct CDR3 sequences; 25% to 30% are singletons and the top ten take 3.7%. This CDR3 region has 14 residues. Germline lookup yields CDR1 SGHRS and CDR2 YFSETQ. The sequence was obtained from a female donor with breast cancer. The sample taken for sequencing was memory CD4+ T cells sorted from a lymph node. Subset here: memory CD4+ T cells, CD4+CD45RO+CD25-. The chain links TRBV5-1 to TRBJ2-5; D unresolved. The CDR3 DNA follows: TGCACCAGCAGCTTGATAGTCGATCAAGAGACCCAGTACTTC. This encodes CTSSLIVDQETQYF.